This TCR beta chain is from a study of cytomegalovirus exposure and HLA in healthy donors. As for the study in general: Of several hundred genotyped donors, roughly 81% grouped in the Caucasian-associated ancestry cluster.

The CDR3 runs 16 residues. The germline CDR1 and CDR2 sequences are MGHRA and YSYEKL. V lost 4 bases and J lost 2; bases outside the gene matches: 11. The study ran its PCR with 60 Vbeta and 13 Jbeta primers. TCRdb keeps only in-frame clones here, not all; method: immunoSEQ multiplex PCR. The sample shows about 120,000 clones, roughly 63% of them seen only once. The V call is TRBV4-1, the J call TRBJ2-7; 7 positions agree with TRBD1. The material sequenced was PBMCs. The sequence derives from a man between 35 and 55 years old in good health and CMV-seropositive. The CDR3, as DNA: TGCGCCAGCAGCCCGGAGTGGGGACAGCGAACCTACGAGCAGTACTTC. It encodes CASSPEWGQRTYEQYF.